The rows below give T cell receptor beta chains drawn from one sample of a study of cytomegalovirus exposure and HLA in healthy donors. Using immunoSEQ multiplex PCR, the repertoire was profiled, and TCRdb retains in-frame clones only, with some absent. The sample lists approximately 73,000 clones; approximately 96% were seen once. The sequenced material came from PBMCs. These receptors were taken from a man between 18 and 29 years old in good health and CMV-seronegative. The CDR3 runs from the conserved cysteine through the conserved F or W. Each record gives: V gene, J gene, clone size, D gene, CDR3 DNA, CDR3 protein. D genes are given only for firm matches. For some rows the clone size is stated as once, few or many, or as a class when expanded; others skip it.

>TRBV27|TRBJ2-7|few|.
TGTGCCAGCAGCCCGACGGGTCCCGAGCAGTACTTC
CASSPTGPEQYF
>TRBV19|TRBJ2-1|.|TRBD2
TGTGCCAGTAGCCACATGCGGGGGGGTCTTCGAAATGAGCAGTTCTTC
CASSHMRGGLRNEQFF
>TRBV2|TRBJ1-6|.|TRBD1
TGTGCCAGCAACCTACAGGGGCGGGATTCACCCCTCCACTTT
CASNLQGRDSPLHF
>TRBV15|TRBJ1-4|once|TRBD1
TGTGCCACCAGCAGAGATCGGGGGACAGGGGATGAAAAACTGTTTTTT
CATSRDRGTGDEKLFF
>TRBV29-1|TRBJ2-7|.|.
TGCAGCGTTGAAGTCAGCTACGAGCAGTACTTC
CSVEVSYEQYF
>TRBV30|TRBJ2-6|.|TRBD1
TGTGCCTGGAGTGAGACAGGGGGGCTCTCTGGGGCCAACGTCCTGACTTTC
CAWSETGGLSGANVLTF
>TRBV19|TRBJ1-2|.|.
TGTGCCAGTACGGGGGGATATGGCTACACCTTC
CASTGGYGYTF
>TRBV5-1|TRBJ2-5|.|.
TGCGCCAGCAGCTTGGGGGGCGGGGACGAGACCCAGTACTTC
CASSLGGGDETQYF
>TRBV27|TRBJ1-1|.|TRBD1
TGTGCCAGCAGCCCGGGGACAGGACCAACTGAAGCTTTCTTT
CASSPGTGPTEAFF
>TRBV6-5|TRBJ1-1|.|.
TGTGCCAGCAGTTACTCATCAGCCGCCAGACATCAACCTTTCTTT
CASSYSSAARHQPFF
>TRBV18|TRBJ1-5|.|.
TGTGCCAGCGGAGACGGATTGGAGATTAGCAATCAGCCCCAGCATTTT
CASGDGLEISNQPQHF
>TRBV7-9|TRBJ2-1|.|TRBD2
TGTGCCAGCAGCTTGAGGCGGGGGGACAATGAGCAGTTCTTC
CASSLRRGDNEQFF
>TRBV7-2|TRBJ1-1|.|.
TGTGCCAGCAGCCCGGTCCTGAACACTGAAGCTTTCTTT
CASSPVLNTEAFF
>TRBV28|TRBJ2-1|.|TRBD1
TGTGCCAGCAGTTCTCCGGGACAGATTAAAAATGAGCAGTTCTTC
CASSSPGQIKNEQFF
>TRBV15|TRBJ2-7|.|.
TGTGCCACCAGCAGAGTTTTCAGGGTCGAGCAGTACTTC
CATSRVFRVEQYF
>TRBV15|TRBJ2-1|.|.
TGTGCCACCAGCAGGCACCATCAGGGGGGAATAACCCAGTTCTTC
CATSRHHQGGITQFF
>TRBV7-3|TRBJ2-3|.|.
TGTGCCAGCAGCTTGGGCGGGGCAGATACGCAGTATTTT
CASSLGGADTQYF
>TRBV19|TRBJ2-7|.|TRBD2
TGTGCCAGTACCAACGGGGGAGGGGTGAGGCACGAGCAGTACTTC
CASTNGGGVRHEQYF
>TRBV11-2|TRBJ1-2|.|.
TGTGCCAGCAGCTTCGAGGGTGGAATCTATGGCTACACCTTC
CASSFEGGIYGYTF
>TRBV7-3|TRBJ2-1|.|TRBD1
TGTGCCAGCAGCTTATCGACAGGGGCTATCGGCAATGAGCAGTTCTTC
CASSLSTGAIGNEQFF
>TRBV19|TRBJ1-1|.|TRBD1
TGTGCCGGGAACAGGGGAGGGAACACTGAAGCTTTCTTT
CAGNRGGNTEAFF
>TRBV28|TRBJ2-3|.|TRBD2
TGTGCCAGCAGTTTGGTTCGTGGCGGGGGGGCAGATACGCAGTATTTT
CASSLVRGGGADTQYF
>TRBV19|TRBJ2-4|.|.
TGTGCCAGTAGACCCAAAAATGCAGGCAAAAACATTCAGTACTTC
CASRPKNAGKNIQYF
>TRBV30|TRBJ1-1|once|.
TGTGCCTGGGGCCCTACGGGGACTGAAGCTTTCTTT
CAWGPTGTEAFF
>TRBV11-3|TRBJ2-3|.|.
TGTGCCAGCAGCTCCGGACTGTTTCGGGGCACAGATACGCAGTATTTT
CASSSGLFRGTDTQYF
>TRBV7-9|TRBJ1-6|.|.
TGTGCCAGCAGCCCCAGGGAGGGGAATAATTCACCCCTCCACTTT
CASSPREGNNSPLHF
>TRBV7-9|TRBJ1-1|.|.
TGTGCCAGCAGCTTCCCAGGGCCAGCTGAAGCTTTCTTT
CASSFPGPAEAFF
>TRBV7-9|TRBJ2-2|.|TRBD1
TGTGCCAGCAGCCCGGCCACCGGGACAGGGAAGGCCGGGGAGCTGTTTTTT
CASSPATGTGKAGELFF
>TRBV10-3|TRBJ1-1|once|.
TGTGCCATCGGGTCTAAAGGCGGCACTGAAGCTTTCTTT
CAIGSKGGTEAFF
>TRBV6-5|TRBJ1-5|few|TRBD1
TGTGCCAGCAGTGAACAGGGGGGAAATCAGCCCCAGCATTTT
CASSEQGGNQPQHF
>TRBV6-5|TRBJ2-7|once|.
TGTGCCAGCAGTTCAGTCTCTTACGAGCAGTACTTC
CASSSVSYEQYF
>TRBV27|TRBJ1-5|.|TRBD1
TGTGCCAGCGCCCCGACAGGGGGCCAGCCCCAGCATTTT
CASAPTGGQPQHF
>TRBV14|TRBJ1-1|.|.
TGTGCCAGCCGCAGGGATGGTGTGGGCACTGAAGCTTTCTTT
CASRRDGVGTEAFF
>TRBV5-4|TRBJ1-1|.|.
TGTGCCAGCAGCTTGGAGCCACGCGGAATGAACACTGAAGCTTTCTTT
CASSLEPRGMNTEAFF
>TRBV7-6|TRBJ2-1|once|.
TGTGCCAGCAGCTTAACGGGGGAGGCCTACAATGAGCAGTTCTTC
CASSLTGEAYNEQFF
>TRBV6-5|TRBJ2-7|.|TRBD1
TGTGCCAGCAGTTACTCCCGGGACAGGTCCTACGAGCAGTACTTC
CASSYSRDRSYEQYF
>TRBV13|TRBJ2-3|.|.
TGTGCCAGCAGCTCGCGACAGGCGGATACGCAGTATTTT
CASSSRQADTQYF
>TRBV2|TRBJ1-2|.|.
TGTGCCAGCAAGGGAGGGAACTATGGCTACACCTTC
CASKGGNYGYTF
>TRBV7-3|TRBJ2-1|.|.
TGTGCCAGCAGCCAAAGCGGCGGGGGCCCCCTGTACGATGAGCAGTTCTTC
CASSQSGGGPLYDEQFF
>TRBV5-5|TRBJ2-1|.|TRBD1
TGTGCCAGCAGCGGGGGACAGGGGGCGTACAATGAGCAGTTCTTC
CASSGGQGAYNEQFF
>TRBV5-6|TRBJ2-5|once|TRBD1
TGTGCCAGCAGCTTGCGGTGGGACAGGATAGGGGAGACCCAGTACTTC
CASSLRWDRIGETQYF
>TRBV6-5|TRBJ2-3|.|TRBD2
TGTGCCAGCAGTTGGACTAGCGGGGGGCAAGATACGCAGTATTTT
CASSWTSGGQDTQYF